The 5 T cell receptor beta chains below were found in one sample sequenced in a study of identical twins. From the 5' RACE reads, TCRdb called clonotypes with MiXCR, one entry per CDR3 protein. This sample yields hundreds of thousands of distinct CDR3 sequences, of which 9.5% are seen a single time; about 7.1% belongs to the top ten. The same sample was also studied in work on yellow fever vaccine responses in identical twins.

Specimen: CD8+ T cells sorted from blood. The receptors come from a young woman in good health.

This clonotype was picked up a small number of times. The chain employs TRBV5-6 and TRBJ2-1; D is perhaps TRBD1 or TRBD2 (5 bases each). Between the trimmed V and J ends, which lost 4 bases and 7 bases, there was a span of 9 bases. This CDR3 has 12 residues. Per the germline V gene, CDR1 is SGHDT and CDR2 is YYEEEE. CDR3 sequence reads: CASSRGRNEQFF. For the CDR3, the DNA is TGTGCCAGCAGCCGGGGCAGAAATGAGCAGTTCTTC.

CDR3 nucleotides: TGCAGTGCCAGTTGGGCTAGCGGGGTGAGCTCCTACGAGCAGTACTTC. This gives the protein CSASWASGVSSYEQYF. The chain couples TRBV20-1 to TRBJ2-7; 9 positions match TRBD2. The V gene's germline CDR1 is DFQATT and CDR2 SNEGSKA (reference sequence). The CDR3 loop spans 16 amino acids. V lost 6 bases, J lost 0 bases, and 12 bases stayed unmatched.

In its sample, this clonotype was seen many times. The chain combines TRBV4-1 with TRBJ2-7; D is undetermined. V dropped 1 base and J dropped 3 bases, with 7 bases sitting between them. The CDR3 spans 13 residues. Germline lookup yields CDR1 MGHRA and CDR2 YSYEKL. Here the CDR3 DNA reads TGCGCCAGCAGCCAAGCAGACGTCTACGAGCAGTACTTC. This sequence encodes CASSQADVYEQYF.

The sample holds many counts of this clonotype. V usage is TRBV7-6 and J usage is TRBJ2-3; 8 bases agree with TRBD2. Germline trimming cut 6 bases from V and 6 bases from J; bases unmatched to any gene: 11. Germline CDR1 reads SGHVS; CDR2 reads FNYEAQ. This CDR3 spans 15 amino acids. CDR3 sequence reads: CASRPLAVSGDTQYF. The CDR3 DNA sequence: TGTGCCAGCAGGCCACTAGCGGTCTCAGGGGATACGCAGTATTTT. Full variable domain (outside the CDR3, taken from reference TRBV7-6 and TRBJ2-3): GAGVSQSPRYKVTKRGQDVALRCDPISGHVSLYWYRQALGQGPEFLTYFNYEAQQDKSGLPNDRFSAERPEGSISTLTIQRTEQRDSAMYRCASRPLAVSGDTQYFGPGTRLTVL.

V gene TRBV5-4 combines with J gene TRBJ2-2; 16 bases are shared with TRBD2. Germline V gene data show CDR1 as SGHNT and CDR2 as YYREEE (reference sequence). The CDR3 is 17 amino acids. V lost 4 bases to trimming and J lost 2 bases; unmatched junction nucleotides: 2. The CDR3 spells CASSGTSGRANTGELFF. CDR3 sequence (DNA): TGTGCCAGCAGCGGGACTAGCGGGAGGGCAAACACCGGGGAGCTGTTTTTT.